A single sample is the source of the 15 T cell receptor beta chains below, sequenced in a study of immune heterogeneity within non-small cell lung tumors. Genomic DNA extracted from bulk tumor tissue served as template. A total of roughly 600 ng was used per sample. Far-apart biopsies, several per primary tumor, were taken during surgery. The study enrolled patients with untreated, newly diagnosed non-small cell lung cancer who underwent curative surgery. CDR3 of TCR beta was amplified by multiplex PCR that used 32 V and 13 J primers. TCRdb called the multiplex PCR reads again in MiXCR, with one record for every CDR3 protein. In the table there are 9,000 to 13,000 distinct CDR3 sequences, about a fifth of which are singletons. Sequencing input: lung tumor tissue. The source is a man aged 55 to 70 with non-small cell lung cancer.

By share, this clonotype counts as medium-sized. The rearrangement joins TRBV30 to TRBJ2-2; D gene unclear. Looked up from germline, CDR1 is GTSNPN and CDR2 is SVGIG (reference sequence). V lost 0 bases and J lost 4, with 9 bases in between. The CDR3 length is 14 residues. In DNA, the CDR3 is TGTGCCTGGAGTGTACTTGGCATCACCGGGGAGCTGTTTTTT. Translating gives CAWSVLGITGELFF. Drawing the rest from reference TRBV30 and TRBJ2-2, the complete variable domain is SQTIHQWPATLVQPVGSPLSLECTVEGTSNPNLYWYRQAAGRGLQLLFYSVGIGQISSEVPQNLSASRPQDRQFILSSKKLLLSDSGFYLCAWSVLGITGELFFGEGSRLTVL.

This clonotype was detected only a few times. The chain employs TRBV7-8 and TRBJ2-5; D unclear. This CDR3 region has 14 residues. Per germline, CDR1 SGHVS and CDR2 FQNEAQ. V lost 5 bases and J lost 2, with 12 bases in between. The CDR3 loop reads CASSPPTLQETQYF. CDR3 coding DNA: TGTGCCAGCAGCCCCCCGACCCTTCAAGAGACCCAGTACTTC.

A word on this clonotype: One end of the junction fails to match germline, which may point to a read error. The chain recombines TRBV27 with TRBJ2-1; 10 bases fit TRBD2. The CDR3 is 16 residues long. Germline CDR1 is MNHEY and CDR2 is SMNVEV (reference sequence). Here the CDR3 reads CASSLRTSGNYNGQFF. The CDR3 DNA is TGTGCCAGCAGTCTCCGGACTAGCGGAAATTACAATGGGCAGTTCTTC.

The J gene is TRBJ2-2, the V gene TRBV7-8, with a tentative D call TRBD2 (5 bases). Germline V gene sequence: CDR1 SGHVS, CDR2 FQNEAQ. V lost 3 bases to trimming and J lost 6 bases, with 17 bases between them. The length of the CDR3 is 16 residues. CDR3 in amino acids: CASSFTAGPAAGELFF. The CDR3 DNA reads TGTGCCAGCAGCTTTACGGCGGGCCCCGCAGCCGGGGAGCTGTTTTTT.

The chain links TRBV5-1 to TRBJ2-1; 9 bases map to TRBD2. The CDR3 contains 15 residues. The V segment lost 2 bases and the J segment 6 bases; nucleotides outside the gene matches: 6. The germline gives CDR1 SGHRS, CDR2 YFSETQ. The CDR3 coding sequence is TGCGCCAGCAGCTTTAGCGGGAGACATGGCAATGAGCAGTTCTTC. Translated, it gives CASSFSGRHGNEQFF.

This clonotype was found many times. The chain recombines TRBV6-5 with TRBJ2-7; 7 bases fit TRBD1. The CDR3 runs 17 residues. Germline lookup yields CDR1 MNHEY and CDR2 SVGAGI. Losses at the gene ends were 0 bases for V and 0 bases for J; bases not matched to a gene: 8. The CDR3 is CASSYSADRVGSYEQYF. The CDR3 region has the DNA TGTGCCAGCAGTTACTCGGCCGACAGGGTGGGCTCCTACGAGCAGTACTTC.

In this sample, this clonotype is medium-sized (0.01 to 0.1%). The CDR3 here is CASSRSGRLHIVQYF. Here the CDR3 DNA reads TGCGCCAGCAGCCGTAGCGGGAGGTTACATATCGTGCAGTACTTC. This sequence joins TRBV10-1 and TRBJ2-7; 10 bases line up with TRBD2. The CDR3 length is 15 residues. Per germline, CDR1 WNHNN and CDR2 SYGVQD (reference sequence). V trimming: 6 bases; J trimming: 9 bases; junction bases outside the gene matches: 14.

Relative to its sample, this clonotype is medium-sized (0.01 to 0.1%). The chain is built from TRBV30 and TRBJ1-2, with 7 positions matching TRBD1. The CDR3 contains 15 residues. Germline lookup yields CDR1 GTSNPN and CDR2 SVGIG (reference sequence). The V and J ends lost 3 bases and 0 bases, in that order; junction bases with no gene match: 7. This CDR3 is CAWREGAGANYGYTF. The CDR3 nucleotides read TGTGCCTGGAGGGAGGGGGCCGGAGCTAACTATGGCTACACCTTC.

This clonotype has more than one count but fewer than ten. V is TRBV12-3 or TRBV12-4 and J is TRBJ2-5; D gene ambiguous. This CDR3 is 14 amino acids long. The V end lost 6 bases, the J end lost 5 bases, and 16 bases lay between the germline ends. The CDR3 sequence is CASSQDPARETQYF. CDR3 bases: TGTGCCAGCAGCCAGGACCCAGCCCGGGAGACCCAGTACTTC.

In this sample, this clonotype is medium-sized (0.01 to 0.1%). V is TRBV12-3 or TRBV12-4 and J is TRBJ2-7; 8 bases align to TRBD2. The CDR3 length is 12 residues. With V trimmed by 5 bases and J by 7 bases, 4 bases remained unmatched. The DNA of the CDR3 is TGTGCCAGCAGTCAGGCTAGCGGGGAGCAGTACTTC. Its translation is CASSQASGEQYF.

The rearrangement joins TRBV6-1 to TRBJ2-1; 7 nucleotides align to TRBD1. This CDR3 is built from 14 residues. The V segment lost 5 bases and the J segment 3 bases; nucleotides outside the gene matches: 4. Germline V CDR1 and CDR2: MNHNS, SASEGT. DNA of the CDR3: TGTGCCAGCAGTCGACAGGGTGGCTACAATGAGCAGTTCTTC. This codes for CASSRQGGYNEQFF.

The chain has TRBV7-9 and TRBJ1-4, with TRBD1 as a possible D gene (5 bases). Trimming shortened V by 5 bases and J by 0 bases, and 10 bases separated the two germline ends. The CDR3 runs 15 residues. The germline V gene encodes CDR1 SEHNR and CDR2 FQNEAQ (reference sequence). The chain's CDR3 is CASSLTGTTNEKLFF. The CDR3 DNA reads TGTGCCAGCAGCCTTACAGGCACAACTAATGAAAAACTGTTTTTT.

Only a few counts were recorded for this clonotype. This sequence joins TRBV5-1 and TRBJ1-1; the D is unclear. Germline lookup yields CDR1 SGHRS and CDR2 YFSETQ. The CDR3 runs 14 residues. V was shortened by 7 bases and J by 0 bases, with 13 bases between the two germline ends. CDR3 nucleotide sequence: TGCGCCAGCGCCCCGGCTGGGGTGAACACTGAAGCTTTCTTT. It codes for CASAPAGVNTEAFF.

In its sample, this clonotype ranks as large. J is TRBJ1-1 and V is TRBV18; 10 nucleotides agree with TRBD1. The CDR3 length is 13 residues. V was clipped by 4 bases and J by 5 bases; unmatched bases: 1. Germline CDR1 KGHSH, CDR2 LQKENI. The CDR3 DNA reads TGTGCCAGCTCACGGGACAGGGGAACTGAAGCTTTCTTT. Amino acids: CASSRDRGTEAFF.

This chain links TRBV20-1 with TRBJ2-1; 12 positions match TRBD2. Looked up from germline, CDR1 is DFQATT and CDR2 is SNEGSKA (reference sequence). The trim removed 4 bases at V and 10 bases at J, leaving 17 bases unmatched. The CDR3 is made up of 17 amino acids. The CDR3 nucleotides are TGCAGTGCTACCCTTAGCGCCGGGACTAGCGGGTATGGCGAGCAGTTCTTC. It encodes CSATLSAGTSGYGEQFF.